Listed below are T cell receptor beta chains from one sample, sequenced in a study of blood T cell repertoires in COVID-19. Clones were read by immunoSEQ multiplex PCR, and TCRdb kept only the in-frame ones, dropping some. Among about 140,000 clones listed, 65% to 90% were seen once. Sequencing used peripheral blood. The receptors come from a middle-aged man with acute or convalescent COVID-19. CDR3s include the opening cysteine and the closing phenylalanine or tryptophan. The order of the fields is clone size, D gene, CDR3 length, J gene, V gene, CDR3 protein, CDR3 DNA. A D gene is named only where the DNA matches it firmly. Only some rows state a clone size, as once, few, many or a class for expanded clones.

>-|-|15|TRBJ1-4|TRBV6-1
CASSDDVGSNEKLFF
TGTGCCAGCAGTGACGATGTGGGCTCTAATGAAAAACTGTTTTTT
>-|TRBD1|13|TRBJ1-4|TRBV11-3
CASSRRDREKLFF
TGTGCCAGCAGTCGCCGGGACAGAGAAAAACTGTTTTTT
>-|-|12|TRBJ1-2|TRBV6-1
CASSEGAGGYTF
TGTGCCAGCAGTGAGGGGGCAGGGGGCTACACCTTC
>-|-|14|TRBJ2-7|TRBV5-1
CASSLVGGADEQYF
TGCGCCAGCAGCTTGGTAGGGGGGGCGGACGAGCAGTACTTC
>-|TRBD2|16|TRBJ2-7|TRBV28
CASSLSALADSYEQYF
TGTGCCAGCAGTTTATCGGCCCTAGCGGACTCCTACGAGCAGTACTTC
>once|-|14|TRBJ1-1|TRBV3-1/TRBV3-2
CASSQSRQNTEAFF
TGTGCCAGCAGCCAATCCAGGCAGAACACTGAAGCTTTCTTT
>-|-|13|TRBJ1-1|TRBV18
CASSPGRWTEAFF
TGTGCCAGCTCACCGGGGCGATGGACTGAAGCTTTCTTT
>-|TRBD2|14|TRBJ2-1|TRBV7-9
CASSPGLADNEQFF
TGTGCCAGCAGCCCCGGACTAGCGGACAATGAGCAGTTCTTC
>-|-|11|TRBJ2-7|TRBV6-6
CASTLGQEQYF
TGTGCCAGCACCTTGGGGCAGGAGCAGTACTTC
>-|-|14|TRBJ2-4|TRBV19
CASSIFWQENIQYF
TGTGCCAGTAGTATTTTTTGGCAGGAAAACATTCAGTACTTC